One and the same sample provided the 32 T cell receptor beta chains below, sequenced in a study of shared clonotypes between healthy human individuals. Selected positively for CCR7 and CD45RO-negative, naive CD8 cells excluded terminally differentiated effector memory CD45RA+ cells. The protocol was immunoSEQ multiplex PCR, while the TCRdb copy is restricted to in-frame clones and leaves out a portion. The table shows about 800,000 clones, with around 96% occurring only once. The sequenced sample consisted of naive CD8+ T cells sorted from blood. These receptors all come from a man aged 25 to 40 in good health.

The chain has TRBV28 and TRBJ2-5; weak D call: TRBD1 (5 bases). Trimming pared 4 bases from V and 2 bases from J, leaving 14 bases between. Germline values: CDR1 MDHEN, CDR2 SYDVKM. The CDR3 loop spans 15 amino acids. CDR3 amino acids: CASSSLIDRQETQYF. The CDR3 DNA reads TGTGCCAGCAGTTCCCTCATTGACAGACAAGAGACCCAGTACTTC.

The J gene is TRBJ2-2, the V gene TRBV9, with D possibly TRBD2 on 6 matching bases. V was cut by 3 bases and J by 6 bases, with 9 bases left in between. CDR3 length equals 13 residues. Germline loops: CDR1 SGDLS, CDR2 YYNGEE. CDR3 loop: CASSERLAGELFF. The CDR3 nucleotides read TGTGCCAGCAGCGAGAGACTAGCCGGGGAGCTGTTTTTT.

J is TRBJ2-3 and V is TRBV27, with D possibly being TRBD1 (6 bases). The CDR3 length is 15 residues. Trimming left V 7 bases short and J 2 bases short, with 16 bases between. Per the germline V gene, CDR1 is MNHEY and CDR2 is SMNVEV (reference sequence). The CDR3 loop is CASIARGLSTDTQYF. CDR3 in DNA: TGTGCCAGCATTGCCAGGGGCCTATCCACAGATACGCAGTATTTT.

This sequence joins TRBV4-1 and TRBJ2-1; TRBD2 aligns across 12 bases. Germline V gene sequence: CDR1 MGHRA, CDR2 YSYEKL. The V and J ends lost 4 bases and 3 bases, in that order; junction bases with no gene match: 4. CDR3 length: 16 residues. The CDR3, as DNA: TGCGCCAGCAGCCGTGAGACTAGCGGGGGCTACAATGAGCAGTTCTTC. Translating gives CASSRETSGGYNEQFF.

The chain has TRBV7-8 and TRBJ1-1; D not certain. V was cut by 4 bases and J by 1 base, with 13 bases left in between. The germline V gene encodes CDR1 SGHVS and CDR2 FQNEAQ. The CDR3 contains 15 residues. Written as DNA, the CDR3 is TGTGCCAGCAGCTGGCAACTTTGGGGGAACACTGAAGCTTTCTTT. Amino acids: CASSWQLWGNTEAFF.

This clone is a singleton in its sample. The genes are TRBV5-4 and TRBJ2-7, with D maybe TRBD2 (7 bases). CDR3 length: 14 amino acids. Trimming cost V 6 bases and J 2 bases, with 15 bases left between them. Germline CDR1 and CDR2: SGHNT and YYREEE (reference sequence). The CDR3 is CASTRGGGTYEQYF. The CDR3 DNA reads TGTGCCAGCACTCGCGGGGGCGGGACCTACGAGCAGTACTTC.

The CDR3, as DNA: TGTGCCAGCAGCCCACCGAGTGCGGACACTGAAGCTTTCTTT. Its translation: CASSPPSADTEAFF. The chain recombines TRBV11-2 with TRBJ1-1; unclear D gene. Trimming shortened V by 5 bases and J by 3 bases, and 13 bases separated the two germline ends. The CDR3 consists of 14 residues. CDR1 SGHAT and CDR2 FQNNGV come from the germline V gene.

The chain carries TRBV5-6 and TRBJ2-7, with 7 bases aligning to TRBD1. CDR3 length: 13 residues. Germline lookup yields CDR1 SGHDT and CDR2 YYEEEE. Losses at the gene ends were 0 bases for V and 5 bases for J; bases not matched to a gene: 2. Written as DNA, the CDR3 is TGTGCCAGCAGCTTGGGACAGGGAAACGAGCAGTACTTC. Protein product: CASSLGQGNEQYF.

The genes are TRBV4-2 and TRBJ2-7; 10 bases are a match to TRBD2. Trimming removed 2 bases from V and 6 bases from J; junction bases left unmatched: 7. Germline values: CDR1 LGHNA, CDR2 YNFKEQ. This CDR3 has 15 amino acids. The CDR3 reads CASSQSSGRSGEQYF. The CDR3 nucleotides read TGTGCCAGCAGCCAAAGTAGCGGGAGGTCTGGCGAGCAGTACTTC.

The chain joins TRBV4-2 to TRBJ2-7, with 9 bases identical to TRBD2. The CDR3 runs 15 residues. The ends lost 5 bases at V and 4 bases at J; junction bases unmatched: 9. Germline V CDR1 and CDR2: LGHNA, YNFKEQ. CDR3 DNA sequence: TGTGCCAGCAGCTACGAAGCTAGCGGGACTTACGAGCAGTACTTC. Translated: CASSYEASGTYEQYF.

This chain links TRBV18 with TRBJ2-7, with D possibly being TRBD1 (6 bases). CDR1 KGHSH and CDR2 LQKENI come from the germline V gene. This CDR3 has 14 amino acids. Between the trimmed V and J ends, which lost 3 bases and 3 bases, there was a span of 12 bases. The CDR3 DNA follows: TGTGCCAGCTCACCTGGACAGCCTAGCTACGAGCAGTACTTC. Translated, it gives CASSPGQPSYEQYF.

The chain uses TRBV19 and TRBJ2-1; 12 bases fit TRBD2. The CDR3 has 17 residues. The ends lost 8 bases at V and 4 bases at J; junction bases unmatched: 12. Germline V gene lookup returns CDR1 LNHDA and CDR2 SQIVND (reference sequence). In DNA, the CDR3 is TGTGCCAGTTATGGGGCTAGCGGGAGGGGTCTGTACAATGAGCAGTTCTTC. Protein product: CASYGASGRGLYNEQFF.

The J gene is TRBJ2-7, the V gene TRBV6-1, with 7 bases matching TRBD2. The CDR3 totals 15 residues. V dropped 1 base and J dropped 4; count of bases not matched to a gene: 7. From germline, CDR1 is MNHNS and CDR2 SASEGT. The CDR3 coding sequence is TGTGCCAGCAGTGAAGACGGGGACTATTCTTACGAGCAGTACTTC. Protein: CASSEDGDYSYEQYF.

The chain couples TRBV10-3 to TRBJ2-2; maybe TRBD1 (6 bases). Germline V gene sequence: CDR1 ENHRY, CDR2 SYGVKD. The CDR3 totals 15 residues. The V end lost 3 bases, the J end lost 9 bases, and 17 bases lay between the germline ends. As DNA, the CDR3 is TGTGCCATCAGTGAATCGAGACAGGTCGGCCGGGAGCTGTTTTTT. Translation gives CAISESRQVGRELFF.

The V gene is TRBV7-9, the J gene TRBJ2-7; D gene ambiguous. This CDR3 comprises 14 residues. Germline V gives CDR1 SEHNR, CDR2 FQNEAQ (reference sequence). Trimming took 2 bases from V and 6 from J, leaving 14 bases between them. The CDR3 reads CASSLQSPPVEQYF. In nucleotides, the CDR3 is TGTGCCAGCAGCTTACAATCGCCCCCCGTCGAGCAGTACTTC.

This chain connects TRBV5-5 to TRBJ2-7; no clear D. V gave up 0 bases and J gave up 0 bases, with 7 bases separating them. The CDR3 runs 14 residues. In germline, CDR1 is SGHKS, CDR2 YYEKEE (reference sequence). The CDR3 coding sequence is TGTGCCAGCAGCTTGGAGGGCGGCTCCTACGAGCAGTACTTC. Protein product: CASSLEGGSYEQYF.

A word on this clone: Other DNA sequences from this sample encode an identical CDR3 as well. This chain connects TRBV19 to TRBJ2-7; 10 positions match TRBD2. The J segment lost 2 bases and the V segment lost 5 bases, leaving 3 bases of the junction unmatched. The CDR3 is 14 amino acids. In germline, CDR1 is LNHDA, CDR2 SQIVND (reference sequence). As DNA, the CDR3 is TGTGCCAGTAGTCCTAGCGGGAGCGCCTACGAGCAGTACTTC. This translates into CASSPSGSAYEQYF. The whole variable domain, remainder taken from reference TRBV19 and TRBJ2-7, is DGGITQSPKYLFRKEGQNVTLSCEQNLNHDAMYWYRQDPGQGLRLIYYSQIVNDFQKGDIAEGYSVSREKKESFPLTVTSAQKNPTAFYLCASSPSGSAYEQYFGPGTRLTVT.

The chain is built from TRBV7-9 and TRBJ2-7; a weak D match, TRBD2 (6 bases). The CDR3 extends over 14 amino acids. CDR1 and CDR2 from the germline V gene are SEHNR and FQNEAQ (reference sequence). The V end lost 4 bases, the J end lost 6 bases, and 16 bases lay between the germline ends. The CDR3 DNA sequence: TGTGCCAGCAGCTACCGCCTTGGAGGGGTCGAGCAGTACTTC. As protein: CASSYRLGGVEQYF.

This chain connects TRBV18 to TRBJ2-1; 9 bases agree with TRBD1. Germline V gene data show CDR1 as KGHSH and CDR2 as LQKENI. The V segment lost 8 bases and the J segment 7 bases; nucleotides outside the gene matches: 3. This CDR3 is built from 12 residues. The CDR3 coding sequence is TGTGCCAGCCCGGGACAGGGTAATGAGCAGTTCTTC. Translation: CASPGQGNEQFF.

The chain links TRBV29-1 to TRBJ2-5, with TRBD1 matching 9 bases. From germline, CDR1 is SQVTM and CDR2 ANQGSEA. Trimming took 3 bases from V and 3 from J; bases not matched to a gene: 8. There are 15 residues in the CDR3. CDR3 nucleotide sequence: TGCAGCGTTGAGAGAAGGGACAGGGAGGAAGAGACCCAGTACTTC. It codes for CSVERRDREEETQYF.

The genes are TRBV7-9 and TRBJ2-7; 8 bases are shared with TRBD1. This CDR3 comprises 14 residues. Germline CDR1 SEHNR, CDR2 FQNEAQ (reference sequence). The junction had 1 base not matched to a gene; V was cut back by 1 base and J by 2 bases. CDR3 amino acids: CASSLGGQAYEQYF. The CDR3 nucleotides are TGTGCCAGCAGCTTAGGGGGACAGGCCTACGAGCAGTACTTC.

J is TRBJ2-5 and V is TRBV7-8, with D possibly called TRBD1 or TRBD2 (7 bases each). CDR3 size: 15 residues. Germline-derived CDR1 and CDR2 are SGHVS and FQNEAQ. V dropped 5 bases and J dropped 7 bases, with 20 bases sitting between them. The DNA for the CDR3 is TGTGCCAGCAGCCAGGGGGGGCTAGCGACGGGGACCCAGTACTTC. The encoded protein is CASSQGGLATGTQYF.

This rearrangement joins TRBV19 to TRBJ2-5; D may correspond to TRBD1 or TRBD2 (5 bases each). The CDR3 is 13 residues long. CDR1 LNHDA and CDR2 SQIVND come from the germline V gene (reference sequence). V dropped 8 bases and J dropped 1 base, with 11 bases sitting between them. The DNA for the CDR3 is TGTGCCAGTGGGGGAATCGGCCAAGAGACCCAGTACTTC. This sequence encodes CASGGIGQETQYF.

The rearrangement joins TRBV7-9 to TRBJ2-1; the match to TRBD1 covers 8 bases. CDR1 is SEHNR and CDR2 is FQNEAQ in the germline V gene (reference sequence). The CDR3 length is 13 residues. V shed 4 bases and J 10 bases; nucleotides not matched to a gene: 6. Here the CDR3 DNA reads TGTGCCAGCAGCTCTTCGACAGGGGACGAGCAGTTCTTC. Translating it yields CASSSSTGDEQFF.

Turning to this clone: The sample has other DNA sequences that encode this CDR3 too. The chain couples TRBV7-9 to TRBJ2-3; unclear D gene. The V end was cut by 5 bases, the J end by 3 bases, with 3 bases between. This CDR3 has 11 amino acids. Germline V gene lookup returns CDR1 SEHNR and CDR2 FQNEAQ (reference sequence). CDR3 protein: CASSPTDTQYF. The CDR3 nucleotides are TGTGCCAGCAGCCCGACAGATACGCAGTATTTT. The full variable domain, with the rest looked up from reference TRBV7-9 and TRBJ2-3, is DTGVSQNPRHKITKRGQNVTFRCDPISEHNRLYWYRQTLGQGPEFLTYFQNEAQLEKSRLLSDRFSAERPKGSFSTLEIQRTEQGDSAMYLCASSPTDTQYFGPGTRLTVL.

This clone was recorded once. V and J are TRBV5-1 and TRBJ2-3, with D perhaps given as TRBD1 or TRBD2 (5 bases each). The length of the CDR3 is 15 residues. The V end lost 0 bases, the J end lost 5 bases, and 13 bases lay between the germline ends. Germline-derived CDR1 and CDR2 are SGHRS and YFSETQ. The CDR3 nucleotides are TGCGCCAGCAGCTTGGAGGCGGCAGGGAGAGATACGCAGTATTTT. It translates to CASSLEAAGRDTQYF. Together with reference TRBV5-1 and TRBJ2-3, the CDR3 gives the full variable domain: KAGVTQTPRYLIKTRGQQVTLSCSPISGHRSVSWYQQTPGQGLQFLFEYFSETQRNKGNFPGRFSGRQFSNSRSEMNVSTLELGDSALYLCASSLEAAGRDTQYFGPGTRLTVL.

This sequence joins TRBV19 and TRBJ2-3; D ambiguous. The V gene lost 0 bases and the J gene lost 7 bases, with 8 bases spanning the gap. The length of the CDR3 is 13 residues. The germline CDR1 and CDR2 sequences are LNHDA and SQIVND (reference sequence). The CDR3 sequence: CASSIDQGNTQYF. The CDR3 bases are TGTGCCAGTAGTATAGATCAAGGGAATACGCAGTATTTT. The variable domain in full, completed from reference TRBV19 and TRBJ2-3, reads DGGITQSPKYLFRKEGQNVTLSCEQNLNHDAMYWYRQDPGQGLRLIYYSQIVNDFQKGDIAEGYSVSREKKESFPLTVTSAQKNPTAFYLCASSIDQGNTQYFGPGTRLTVL.

This chain joins TRBV7-2 and TRBJ2-7, with TRBD2 identical over 9 bases. V was clipped by 5 bases and J by 3 bases; unmatched bases: 8. CDR1 and CDR2 (germline): SGHTA, FQGNSA. CDR3 length: 15 residues. The CDR3 loop reads CASSPRTSVVYEQYF. In DNA, the CDR3 is TGTGCCAGCAGCCCCCGGACTAGCGTCGTCTACGAGCAGTACTTC. The whole variable domain, filled in from reference TRBV7-2 and TRBJ2-7, reads GAGVSQSPSNKVTEKGKDVELRCDPISGHTALYWYRQSLGQGLEFLIYFQGNSAPDKSGLPSDRFSAERTGGSVSTLTIQRTQQEDSAVYLCASSPRTSVVYEQYFGPGTRLTVT.

This sequence joins TRBV5-4 and TRBJ2-1; 8 nucleotides agree with TRBD2. The V and J ends lost 0 bases and 5 bases, in that order; junction bases with no gene match: 4. This CDR3 has 15 amino acids. Per the germline V gene, CDR1 is SGHNT and CDR2 is YYREEE (reference sequence). This CDR3 reads CASSLAGGPHNEQFF. In DNA, the CDR3 is TGTGCCAGCAGCTTGGCGGGAGGGCCTCACAATGAGCAGTTCTTC.

The chain employs TRBV30 and TRBJ2-1; 7 bases agree with TRBD1. Losses at the gene ends were 1 base for V and 1 base for J; bases not matched to a gene: 4. CDR1 GTSNPN and CDR2 SVGIG come from the germline V gene (reference sequence). This CDR3 region has 15 residues. The CDR3 spells CAWSDPGQSYNEQFF. DNA for the CDR3: TGTGCCTGGAGTGACCCGGGACAGTCCTACAATGAGCAGTTCTTC.

V and J are TRBV2 and TRBJ2-7, with D possibly TRBD1 on 5 matching bases. CDR3 length equals 13 residues. The V end lost 9 bases, the J end lost 0 bases, and 12 bases lay between the germline ends. Looked up from germline, CDR1 is SNHLY and CDR2 is FYNNEI. This CDR3 is CASRGFHSYEQYF. The CDR3, as DNA: TGTGCCAGTAGGGGCTTTCACTCCTACGAGCAGTACTTC.

Note on this clone: This CDR3 is also generated by other DNA sequences in the sample. The rearrangement uses TRBV30 and TRBJ2-7, with D maybe TRBD2 (6 bases). Trimming pared 0 bases from V and 7 bases from J, leaving 13 bases between. The CDR3 sequence is 13 residues long. Per germline, CDR1 GTSNPN and CDR2 SVGIG (reference sequence). CDR3 amino acids: CAWSVLGSGEQYF. In DNA form, the CDR3 reads TGTGCCTGGAGTGTACTGGGGAGCGGGGAGCAGTACTTC.